The present T cell receptor (beta chain) was sequenced within a study of blood T cell repertoires in COVID-19. For the study at large: Sites in the United States, Italy and Spain provided acute and convalescent COVID-19 samples. From T cells, B-cell-depleted T cells, or PBMCs came the material, which was cDNA or gDNA.

Trimming stripped 2 bases from V and 4 bases from J, with 16 bases between. The length of the CDR3 is 16 residues. Germline CDR1 reads LGHDT; CDR2 reads YNNKEL (reference sequence). As originally analysed: How many nucleated cells were present was estimated from reference gene primer amplification. Clones were read by immunoSEQ multiplex PCR, and TCRdb kept only the in-frame ones, dropping some. V and J calls plus clone size are reproduced from that table; the DNA served to infer D and trimming. In the table there are about 200,000 clones, around 83% of which are singletons. The chain combines TRBV3-1 (or the pseudogene TRBV3-2) with TRBJ2-3; TRBD1 is a possible D gene (5 bases). Sequencing was performed on peripheral blood. This sequence originates from a human donor in a cohort sampled during active COVID-19. The CDR3 loop reads CASSQFIRGVADTQYF. CDR3 nucleotide sequence: TGTGCCAGCAGCCAATTCATTAGGGGCGTCGCAGATACGCAGTATTTT.